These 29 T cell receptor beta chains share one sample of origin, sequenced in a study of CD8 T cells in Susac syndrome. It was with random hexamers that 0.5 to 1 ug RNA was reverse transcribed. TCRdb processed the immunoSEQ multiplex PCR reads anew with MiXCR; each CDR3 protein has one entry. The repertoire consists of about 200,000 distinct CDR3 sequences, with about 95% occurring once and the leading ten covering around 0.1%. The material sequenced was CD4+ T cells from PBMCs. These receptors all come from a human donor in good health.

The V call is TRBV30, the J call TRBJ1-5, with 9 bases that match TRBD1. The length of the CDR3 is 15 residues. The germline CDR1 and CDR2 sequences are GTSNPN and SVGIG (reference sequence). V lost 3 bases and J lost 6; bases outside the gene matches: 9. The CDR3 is CAWSPGQGVGQPQHF. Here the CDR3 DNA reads TGTGCCTGGAGCCCGGGACAGGGAGTCGGTCAGCCCCAGCATTTT.

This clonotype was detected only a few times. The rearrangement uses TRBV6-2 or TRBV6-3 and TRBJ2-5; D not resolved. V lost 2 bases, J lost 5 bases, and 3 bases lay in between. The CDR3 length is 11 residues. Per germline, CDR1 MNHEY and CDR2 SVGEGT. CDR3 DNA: TGTGCCAGCAGTTACGGTGAGACCCAGTACTTC. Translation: CASSYGETQYF.

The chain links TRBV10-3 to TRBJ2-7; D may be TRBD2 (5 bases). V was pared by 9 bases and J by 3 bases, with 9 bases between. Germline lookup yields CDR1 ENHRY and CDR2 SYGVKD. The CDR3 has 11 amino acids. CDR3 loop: CAIEGGYEQYV. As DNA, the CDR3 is TGTGCCATAGAGGGCGGCTACGAGCAGTACGTC.

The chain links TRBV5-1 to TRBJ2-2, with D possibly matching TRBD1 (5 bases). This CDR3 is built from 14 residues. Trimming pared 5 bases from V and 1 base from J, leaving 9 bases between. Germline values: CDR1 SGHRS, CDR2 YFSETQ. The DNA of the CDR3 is TGCGCCAGCAGTATCCAGGGGAACACCGGGGAGCTGTTTTTT. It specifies CASSIQGNTGELFF.

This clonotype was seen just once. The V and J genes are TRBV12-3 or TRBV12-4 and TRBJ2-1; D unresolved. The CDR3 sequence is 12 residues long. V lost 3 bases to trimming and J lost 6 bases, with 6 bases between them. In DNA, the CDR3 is TGTGCCAGCAGTTTCTCGCGCAATGAGCAGTTCTTC. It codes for CASSFSRNEQFF.

The CDR3 coding sequence is TGCGCCAGTCACCCGGGGGGAAAAGTCTCTTCGGGGGCCAACGTCCTGACTTTC. It is translated as CASHPGGKVSSGANVLTF. This rearrangement joins TRBV5-1 to TRBJ2-6; 7 bases match TRBD2. The trim removed 8 bases at V and 4 bases at J, leaving 18 bases unmatched. The CDR3 loop spans 18 amino acids. Germline CDR1 is SGHRS and CDR2 is YFSETQ. Complete variable domain (other parts from reference TRBV5-1 and TRBJ2-6): KAGVTQTPRYLIKTRGQQVTLSCSPISGHRSVSWYQQTPGQGLQFLFEYFSETQRNKGNFPGRFSGRQFSNSRSEMNVSTLELGDSALYLCASHPGGKVSSGANVLTFGAGSRLTVL.

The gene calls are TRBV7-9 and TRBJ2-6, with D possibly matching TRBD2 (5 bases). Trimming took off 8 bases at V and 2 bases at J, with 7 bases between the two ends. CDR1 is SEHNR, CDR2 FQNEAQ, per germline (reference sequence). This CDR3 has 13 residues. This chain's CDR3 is CASSRAGANVLTF. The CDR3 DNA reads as TGTGCCAGCTCGCGGGCTGGGGCCAACGTCCTGACTTTC.

Here the CDR3 DNA reads TGTGCCAGCAGAGGGATAGCGGGTTCGGGCGAGCAGTACTTC. Residues: CASRGIAGSGEQYF. The V and J genes are TRBV12-3 or TRBV12-4 and TRBJ2-7; 7 nucleotides match TRBD2. With V trimmed by 6 bases and J by 6 bases, 11 bases remained unmatched. The CDR3 spans 14 residues.

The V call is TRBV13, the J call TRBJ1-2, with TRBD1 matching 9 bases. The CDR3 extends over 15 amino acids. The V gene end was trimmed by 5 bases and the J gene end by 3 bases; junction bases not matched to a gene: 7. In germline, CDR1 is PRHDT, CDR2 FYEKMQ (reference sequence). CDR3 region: CASSPTRTGDYGYTF. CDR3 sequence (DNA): TGTGCCAGCAGCCCCACCCGGACAGGGGACTATGGCTACACCTTC.

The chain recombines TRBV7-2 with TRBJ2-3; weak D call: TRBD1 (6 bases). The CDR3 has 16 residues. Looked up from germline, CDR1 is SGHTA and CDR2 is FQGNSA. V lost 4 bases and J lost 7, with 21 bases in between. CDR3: CASSSGDNSLIYTQYF. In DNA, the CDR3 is TGTGCCAGCAGCTCAGGGGACAACTCCCTTATTTATACGCAGTATTTT.

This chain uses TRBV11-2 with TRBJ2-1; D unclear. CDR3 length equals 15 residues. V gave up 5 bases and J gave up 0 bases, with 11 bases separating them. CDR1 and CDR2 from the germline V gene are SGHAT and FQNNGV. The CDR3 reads CASSHDSSSYNEQFF. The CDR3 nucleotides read TGTGCCAGCAGCCATGACTCCAGCTCCTACAATGAGCAGTTCTTC.

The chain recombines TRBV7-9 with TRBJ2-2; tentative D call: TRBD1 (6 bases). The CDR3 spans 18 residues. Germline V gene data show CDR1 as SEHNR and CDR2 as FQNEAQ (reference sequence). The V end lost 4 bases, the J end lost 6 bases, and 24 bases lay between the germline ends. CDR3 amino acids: CASSYKPPGTFRSGELFF. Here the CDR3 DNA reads TGTGCCAGCAGCTACAAACCTCCCGGGACATTTCGTTCCGGGGAGCTGTTTTTT.

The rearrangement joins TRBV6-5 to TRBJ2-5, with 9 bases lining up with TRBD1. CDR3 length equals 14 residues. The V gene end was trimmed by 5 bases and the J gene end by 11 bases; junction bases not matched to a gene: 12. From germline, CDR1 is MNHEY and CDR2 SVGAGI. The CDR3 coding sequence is TGTGCCAGCAGTCTCGCATCGATACAGGGGGCTCAGTACTTC. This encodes CASSLASIQGAQYF.

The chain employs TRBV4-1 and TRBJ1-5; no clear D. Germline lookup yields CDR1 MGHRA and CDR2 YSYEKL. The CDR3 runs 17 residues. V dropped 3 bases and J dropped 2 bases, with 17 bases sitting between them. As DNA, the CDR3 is TGCGCCAGCAGCCACATTCATGGTGATATGGGCAATCAGCCCCAGCATTTT. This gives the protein CASSHIHGDMGNQPQHF.

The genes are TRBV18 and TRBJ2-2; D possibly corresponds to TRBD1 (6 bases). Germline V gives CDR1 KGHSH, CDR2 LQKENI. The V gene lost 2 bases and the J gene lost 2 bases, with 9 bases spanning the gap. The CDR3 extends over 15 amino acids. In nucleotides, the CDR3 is TGTGCCAGCTCACCAGCCGGGACAAACACCGGGGAGCTGTTTTTT. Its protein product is CASSPAGTNTGELFF.

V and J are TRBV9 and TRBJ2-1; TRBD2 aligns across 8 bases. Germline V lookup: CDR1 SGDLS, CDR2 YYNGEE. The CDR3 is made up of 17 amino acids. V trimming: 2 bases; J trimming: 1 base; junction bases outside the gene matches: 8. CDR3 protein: CASSVDSGTRSYNEQFF. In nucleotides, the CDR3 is TGTGCCAGCAGCGTTGATTCCGGGACTAGGTCCTACAATGAGCAGTTCTTC.

The CDR3 is CASSSAGTGNEQYV. The CDR3 DNA sequence: TGTGCCAGCAGCTCAGCCGGGACAGGGAACGAGCAGTACGTC. The chain joins TRBV13 to TRBJ2-7, with 9 bases identical to TRBD1. Trimming at V came to 4 bases and at J to 5 bases, leaving 6 bases not matched to a gene. The CDR3 contains 14 residues. CDR1 is PRHDT and CDR2 is FYEKMQ in the germline V gene (reference sequence).

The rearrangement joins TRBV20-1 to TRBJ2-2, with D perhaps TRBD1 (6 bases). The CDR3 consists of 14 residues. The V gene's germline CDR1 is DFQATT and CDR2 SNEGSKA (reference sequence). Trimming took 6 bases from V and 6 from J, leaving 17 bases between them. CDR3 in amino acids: CSAEDRPSAGELFF. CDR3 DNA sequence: TGCAGTGCAGAAGACAGGCCCTCGGCCGGGGAGCTGTTTTTT.

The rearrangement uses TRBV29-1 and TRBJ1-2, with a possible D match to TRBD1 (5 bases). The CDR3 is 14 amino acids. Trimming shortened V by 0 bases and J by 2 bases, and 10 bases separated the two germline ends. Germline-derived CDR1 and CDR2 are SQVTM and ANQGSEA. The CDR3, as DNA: TGCAGCGTTGAAGAACGGGGGAACAACTATGGCTACACCTTC. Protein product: CSVEERGNNYGYTF.

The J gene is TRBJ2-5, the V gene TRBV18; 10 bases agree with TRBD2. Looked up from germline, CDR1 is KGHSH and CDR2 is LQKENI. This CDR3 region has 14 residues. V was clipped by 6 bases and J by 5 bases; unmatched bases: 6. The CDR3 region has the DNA TGTGCCAGCTCTCCGGGACTAGCGTGGGAGACCCAGTACTTC. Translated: CASSPGLAWETQYF.

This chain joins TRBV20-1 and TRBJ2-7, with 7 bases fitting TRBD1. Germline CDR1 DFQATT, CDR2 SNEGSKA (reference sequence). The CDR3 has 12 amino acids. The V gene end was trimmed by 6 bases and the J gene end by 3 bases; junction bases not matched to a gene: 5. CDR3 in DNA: TGCAGTGCCCAACAGGGGAGCTACGAGCAGTACTTC. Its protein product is CSAQQGSYEQYF.

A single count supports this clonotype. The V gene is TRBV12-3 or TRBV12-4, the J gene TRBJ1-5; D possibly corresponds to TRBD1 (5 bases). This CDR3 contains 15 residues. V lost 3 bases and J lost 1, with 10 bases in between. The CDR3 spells CASSLGDGSNQPQHF. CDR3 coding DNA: TGTGCCAGCAGTTTGGGGGACGGGAGCAATCAGCCCCAGCATTTT.

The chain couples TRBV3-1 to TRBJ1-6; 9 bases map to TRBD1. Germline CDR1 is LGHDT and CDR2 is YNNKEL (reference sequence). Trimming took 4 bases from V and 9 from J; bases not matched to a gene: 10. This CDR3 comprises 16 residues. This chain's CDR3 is CASSPLQPGQGSPLHF. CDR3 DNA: TGTGCCAGCAGCCCACTGCAACCGGGACAGGGTTCACCCCTCCACTTT.

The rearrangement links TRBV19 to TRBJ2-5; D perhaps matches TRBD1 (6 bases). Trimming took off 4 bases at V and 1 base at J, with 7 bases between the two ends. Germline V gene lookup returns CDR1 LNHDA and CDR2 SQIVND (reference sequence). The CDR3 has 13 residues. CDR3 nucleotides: TGTGCCAGTAGTACGACAGGCCAAGAGACCCAGTACTTC. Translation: CASSTTGQETQYF.

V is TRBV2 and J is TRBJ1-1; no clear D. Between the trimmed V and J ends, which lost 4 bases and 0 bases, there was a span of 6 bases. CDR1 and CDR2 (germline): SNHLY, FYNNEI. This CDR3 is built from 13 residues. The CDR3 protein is CASSVYVNTEAFF. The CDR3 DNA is TGTGCCAGCAGTGTCTACGTGAACACTGAAGCTTTCTTT.

CDR3 sequence: CASSFSTGGTEAFF. In nucleotides, the CDR3 is TGCGCCAGCAGCTTCTCGACAGGGGGCACTGAAGCTTTCTTT. The genes are TRBV5-1 and TRBJ1-1, with 9 bases aligning to TRBD1. V gave up 2 bases and J gave up 4 bases; unmatched junction bases: 3. The CDR3 loop spans 14 amino acids. Germline CDR1 SGHRS, CDR2 YFSETQ.

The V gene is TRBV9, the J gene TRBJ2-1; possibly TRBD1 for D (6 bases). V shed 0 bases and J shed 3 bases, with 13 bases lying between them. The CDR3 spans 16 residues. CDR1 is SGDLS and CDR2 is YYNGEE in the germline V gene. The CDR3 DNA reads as TGTGCCAGCAGCGTAGCAGGGGCAATTTACTACAATGAGCAGTTCTTC. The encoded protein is CASSVAGAIYYNEQFF.

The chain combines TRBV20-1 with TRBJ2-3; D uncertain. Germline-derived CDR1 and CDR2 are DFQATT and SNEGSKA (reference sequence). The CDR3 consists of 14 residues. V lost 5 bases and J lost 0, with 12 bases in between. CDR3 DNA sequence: TGCAGTGCTGGCAGCTTGCCTAGCACAGATACGCAGTATTTT. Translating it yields CSAGSLPSTDTQYF.

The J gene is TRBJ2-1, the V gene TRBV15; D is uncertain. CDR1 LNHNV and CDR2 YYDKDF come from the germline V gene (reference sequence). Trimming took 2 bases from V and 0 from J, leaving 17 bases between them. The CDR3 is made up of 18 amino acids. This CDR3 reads CATSRHPPAPVSYNEQFF. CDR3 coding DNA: TGTGCCACCAGCAGACATCCCCCAGCGCCGGTCTCCTACAATGAGCAGTTCTTC.